The sequence of this T cell receptor (beta chain) was determined in a study of T cell responses to AZD1222 COVID-19 vaccine. Study-level results: Only 6 or 7 individuals given AZD1222 were seropositive at baseline. There were mostly white British donors and more females than males, and clonal diversity was possibly underestimated. Spike-wide vaccine-associated CD4 TCRs dominated at 160-218 and 743-854. Spike-specific TCR breadth and depth grew following two AZD1222 doses.

Only in-frame clones appear in the TCRdb table, and some are missing; sequencing was by immunoSEQ multiplex PCR. The sample holds about 130,000 clones, 90% to 95% seen once. To note about this clone: The antigen remains undetermined.

CDR3 length equals 12 residues. V lost 3 bases and J 7 bases, leaving 6 bases between the germline ends. Germline CDR1 is LNHDA and CDR2 is SQIVND (reference sequence). The receptor's source is an adult who received the AZD1222 COVID-19 vaccine. The material was peripheral blood, obtained 28 days after the second AZD1222 dose. The chain employs TRBV19 and TRBJ2-2; D remains ambiguous. The CDR3 here is CASSMRVGELFF. The DNA for the CDR3 is TGTGCCAGTAGTATGCGTGTCGGGGAGCTGTTTTTT.